What follows are 19 T cell receptor beta chains derived from one specimen sequenced in a study of identical twins. In TCRdb, the 5' RACE reads were re-called with MiXCR into one record per CDR3 protein. The table lists hundreds of thousands of distinct CDR3 sequences, roughly 8.6% of them singletons. The data were also submitted as part of a second study, on yellow fever vaccine responses in identical twins.

The sequenced sample consisted of memory (CD45RO+) T cells sorted from blood. The origin of the receptors is a woman aged 18 to 35 in good health.

This clonotype was counted a few times. This chain links TRBV2 with TRBJ2-1; 7 bases are shared with TRBD1. The CDR3 has 15 amino acids. Germline assignment: CDR1 SNHLY and CDR2 FYNNEI. The V segment lost 6 bases and the J segment 0 bases; nucleotides outside the gene matches: 5. Here the CDR3 reads CASRRGTDSYNEQFF. CDR3 in DNA: TGTGCCAGCAGGAGGGGGACAGACTCCTACAATGAGCAGTTCTTC.

This clonotype was observed a handful of times. V usage is TRBV6-1 and J usage is TRBJ1-1; D gene ambiguous. The V end lost 2 bases, the J end lost 2 bases, and 21 bases lay between the germline ends. The CDR3 runs to 18 residues. In germline, CDR1 is MNHNS, CDR2 SASEGT. The CDR3 DNA reads as TGTGCCAGCAGTGAATGGGGTCTCCGAATCCTCGGAAACACTGAAGCTTTCTTT. It translates to CASSEWGLRILGNTEAFF.

This chain links TRBV7-8 with TRBJ1-2; D not resolved. Deletions cut 11 bases from V and 7 bases from J, with 20 bases between. The germline gives CDR1 SGHVS, CDR2 FQNEAQ. The CDR3 sequence is 13 residues long. The CDR3 loop is CAASYGTYGGYTF. In nucleotides, the CDR3 is TGTGCCGCCTCATATGGAACCTACGGTGGCTACACCTTC.

This clonotype was found a few times. The chain joins TRBV7-3 to TRBJ2-3; 7 bases line up with TRBD1. This CDR3 has 15 residues. V lost 5 bases and J lost 0; bases outside the gene matches: 5. In germline, CDR1 is SGHTA, CDR2 FQGTGA. The CDR3 loop is CASSPWDSSTDTQYF. In nucleotides, the CDR3 is TGTGCCAGCAGCCCCTGGGACAGTAGCACAGATACGCAGTATTTT.

There are a few counts of this clonotype. This chain joins TRBV28 and TRBJ2-5; 9 bases map to TRBD2. The CDR3 has 16 residues. Germline V gene lookup returns CDR1 MDHEN and CDR2 SYDVKM. The trim removed 5 bases at V and 5 bases at J, leaving 12 bases unmatched. In nucleotides, the CDR3 is TGTGCCAGCAGTGATTCAGCGGGGGGATTCGCGGAGACCCAGTACTTC. Translated, it gives CASSDSAGGFAETQYF. The full variable domain, completed using reference TRBV28 and TRBJ2-5, is DVKVTQSSRYLVKRTGEKVFLECVQDMDHENMFWYRQDPGLGLRLIYFSYDVKMKEKGDIPEGYSVSREKKERFSLILESASTNQTSMYLCASSDSAGGFAETQYFGPGTRLLVL.

This clonotype was detected ten times or more. V and J are TRBV25-1 and TRBJ2-5, with 8 bases aligning to TRBD1. Trimming removed 3 bases from V and 2 bases from J; junction bases left unmatched: 5. This CDR3 has 15 amino acids. Germline assignment: CDR1 MGHDK and CDR2 SYGVNS. CDR3 DNA: TGTGCCAGCAGTGACCGGGGACAGGTACAAGAGACCCAGTACTTC. Amino acid sequence: CASSDRGQVQETQYF.

The rearrangement joins TRBV4-1 to TRBJ2-1, with D uncertain. Trimming cost V 8 bases and J 3 bases, with 14 bases left between them. Germline V gene data show CDR1 as MGHRA and CDR2 as YSYEKL. This CDR3 is built from 14 residues. In nucleotides, the CDR3 is TGCGCCAGCGTACCCTCTCCAGGCTACAATGAGCAGTTCTTC. Its translation: CASVPSPGYNEQFF.

This clonotype has ten or more counts. The gene calls are TRBV5-1 and TRBJ2-1; possible D gene TRBD2, 6 bases. The CDR3 length is 16 residues. Germline assignment: CDR1 SGHRS and CDR2 YFSETQ. Trimming removed 5 bases from V and 7 bases from J, with 22 bases in between. Here the CDR3 reads CASSRNGGRGWNEQFF. CDR3 nucleotides: TGCGCCAGCAGTCGAAATGGAGGGAGAGGTTGGAATGAGCAGTTCTTC.

This clonotype was counted ten times or more. The J gene is TRBJ1-2, the V gene TRBV29-1; D unresolved. Germline V gene data show CDR1 as SQVTM and CDR2 as ANQGSEA. V dropped 4 bases and J dropped 4 bases, with 7 bases sitting between them. This CDR3 has 11 amino acids. The CDR3 loop reads CSVVALYGYTF. As DNA, the CDR3 is TGCAGCGTTGTCGCCCTCTATGGCTACACCTTC. Together with reference TRBV29-1 and TRBJ1-2, the CDR3 gives the full variable domain: SAVISQKPSRDICQRGTSLTIQCQVDSQVTMMFWYRQQPGQSLTLIATANQGSEATYESGFVIDKFPISRPNLTFSTLTVSNMSPEDSSIYLCSVVALYGYTFGSGTRLTVV.

This clonotype showed up just a few times. The genes are TRBV9 and TRBJ2-3; TRBD2 agrees at 7 bases. CDR1 and CDR2 from the germline V gene are SGDLS and YYNGEE. The CDR3 loop spans 16 amino acids. Losses at the gene ends were 5 bases for V and 0 bases for J; bases not matched to a gene: 9. DNA for the CDR3: TGTGCCAGCAGTAGGCTAGCGGAGCTTAGCACAGATACGCAGTATTTT. Its translation is CASSRLAELSTDTQYF.

V is TRBV12-5 and J is TRBJ1-2; D not resolved. CDR1 is LGHNT and CDR2 is FRNRAP in the germline V gene. The CDR3 totals 12 residues. The V end was cut by 2 bases, the J end by 4 bases, with 5 bases between. The CDR3 bases are TGTGCTAGTGGTTTGTACTCCTATGGCTACACCTTC. This encodes CASGLYSYGYTF.

There are many counts of this clonotype. The chain couples TRBV4-1 to TRBJ1-2; D might be TRBD1 (5 bases). The CDR3 has 15 amino acids. V lost 0 bases, J lost 5 bases, and 13 bases lay in between. Germline V gene lookup returns CDR1 MGHRA and CDR2 YSYEKL. CDR3 protein: CASSQDWRGAYGYTF. CDR3 coding DNA: TGCGCCAGCAGCCAAGATTGGCGGGGCGCTTATGGCTACACCTTC.

V gene TRBV20-1 combines with J gene TRBJ2-6; D is undetermined. CDR3 length: 13 residues. Germline V gives CDR1 DFQATT, CDR2 SNEGSKA (reference sequence). CDR3 protein: CRYPRSGANVLTF. The CDR3 nucleotides read TGCAGATACCCGCGGTCTGGGGCCAACGTCCTGACTTTC.

This clonotype turned up a few times. V gene TRBV3-1 combines with J gene TRBJ1-1; no clear D gene. The length of the CDR3 is 15 residues. Trimming pared 2 bases from V and 2 bases from J, leaving 12 bases between. In germline, CDR1 is LGHDT, CDR2 YNNKEL (reference sequence). CDR3 region: CASSQNGLPNTEAFF. As DNA, the CDR3 is TGTGCCAGCAGCCAAAATGGACTGCCCAACACTGAAGCTTTCTTT.

The sample holds a few counts of this clonotype. The chain recombines TRBV20-1 with TRBJ2-7, with TRBD2 matching over 9 bases. This CDR3 is 15 amino acids long. V lost 6 bases and J lost 6; bases outside the gene matches: 15. CDR1 is DFQATT, CDR2 SNEGSKA, per germline (reference sequence). CDR3: CSAPKGEREAGEQYF. CDR3 DNA: TGCAGTGCCCCCAAGGGGGAGCGGGAGGCTGGCGAGCAGTACTTC.

The rearrangement links TRBV4-1 to TRBJ1-3; 7 bases align to TRBD1. V was clipped by 0 bases and J by 3 bases; unmatched bases: 8. The CDR3 has 17 amino acids. Germline CDR1 reads MGHRA; CDR2 reads YSYEKL. The CDR3 region has the DNA TGCGCCAGCAGCCAAGATCCCCCGACAGGGCTTGGAAACACCATATATTTT. Translated: CASSQDPPTGLGNTIYF.

V usage is TRBV2 and J usage is TRBJ2-1; D possibly corresponds to TRBD2 (5 bases). Per the germline V gene, CDR1 is SNHLY and CDR2 is FYNNEI. The CDR3 has 14 residues. Between the trimmed V and J ends, which lost 4 bases and 9 bases, there was a span of 16 bases. Here the CDR3 reads CASSVLAQRGEQFF. CDR3 nucleotides: TGTGCCAGCAGTGTGTTGGCCCAACGGGGTGAGCAGTTCTTC.

This clonotype was seen repeatedly, ten times or more. The rearrangement links TRBV7-6 to TRBJ2-1; TRBD2 matches 14 bases. CDR3 length: 19 residues. Looked up from germline, CDR1 is SGHVS and CDR2 is FNYEAQ. Trimming removed 5 bases from V and 6 bases from J; junction bases left unmatched: 15. CDR3 region: CASSPQPLRLAGGLNEQFF. CDR3 sequence (DNA): TGTGCCAGCAGCCCGCAACCGCTTAGACTAGCGGGGGGGCTCAATGAGCAGTTCTTC.

This sequence joins TRBV25-1 and TRBJ2-7; no reliable D call. CDR3 length: 15 residues. Per germline, CDR1 MGHDK and CDR2 SYGVNS. V shed 2 bases and J shed 1 base, with 12 bases lying between them. CDR3 sequence reads: CASSETGQGSYEQYF. Written as DNA, the CDR3 is TGTGCCAGCAGTGAAACCGGCCAAGGGTCCTACGAGCAGTACTTC.